This T cell receptor beta chain was obtained from a study of T-cell reconstitution after alpha-beta-depleted transplantation in children. This clonotype was counted a few times. Germline values: CDR1 DFQATT, CDR2 SNEGSKA (reference sequence). V was cut by 0 bases and J by 0 bases, with 11 bases left in between. The length of the CDR3 is 16 residues. TCRbeta library construction was performed incorporating unique molecular identifiers. TCRdb reprocessed the PCR reads with MiXCR, giving one entry per CDR3 protein. The data show 450,000 to 600,000 distinct CDR3 sequences, around a third seen once. This material consisted of PBMCs from the stem cell graft donor, taken from the stem cell graft. The origin of this receptor is a human donor who donated a stem cell graft to a child with aplastic anemia. This chain connects TRBV20-1 to TRBJ2-2; D gene unclear. DNA of the CDR3: TGCAGTGCTAGAGAGGGCCTGGCCGCGAACACCGGGGAGCTGTTTTTT. Translated: CSAREGLAANTGELFF.